This T cell receptor beta chain originates from a study of blood T cell repertoires in COVID-19 (dated by TCRdb to about 2020). In terms of the full investigation: Samples covering the acute and convalescent phases of COVID-19 were provided by collaborators in the United States, Italy and Spain. The samples were drawn from two sources: the first 160 participants of the ongoing ImmuneRACE study, and 1,000 to 1,500 subjects contributed by 6 global collaborators. The prospective study material was composed of cDNA or gDNA derived from T cells, B-cell-depleted T cells, or PBMCs. HLA class I and class II types, where available, came from metadata supplied by the sample provider rather than from assay-based typing. The sample metadata nearly always contained a de-identified subject ID, COVID-19 status, age in years and sex. Deeply sampled blood TCRbeta repertoires from subjects exposed to, actively infected with, or recovered from COVID-19 were included in the dataset. The repertoires were made available in a free public database intended to serve as a resource for research on the immune response to SARS-CoV-2. General study outcomes and caveats: The quantity of clinical and demographic metadata differed by source and by participant and was supplied without curation.

With regard to this clone: Its antigen remains unidentified. No much larger clone is present one base from it, and per-base qualities are unavailable.

TCRbeta CDR3 regions were amplified from genomic DNA using the immunoSEQ Assay, a bias-controlled multiplex PCR. Concerning the study's data processing: Within the assay, amplification of reference gene primers was used to estimate how many nucleated cells each sample contained. To quantify the absolute abundance of each unique TCRbeta CDR3 rearrangement, sequence reads were collapsed and filtered. For each sample, productive Simpson clonality was calculated as the square root of Simpson's diversity index across productive rearrangements. Drawn from immuneACCESS, this table holds only the in-frame rearrangements with V and J called that TCRdb kept. Clones are partly lost; checked studies trace under half to an unresolved V gene and leave the rest unexplained. V, J and clone size are those of that table, while D and trimming were read from the DNA. The sample table shows about 370,000 clones, and 70% to 90% are seen once. The top ten hold around 3% of the sample.

The germline V gene (reference sequence) specifies MNHEY as CDR1 and SMNVEV as CDR2. CDR3 length: 16 amino acids, cysteine to phenylalanine. The kept DNA is CDR3 alone, 48 bases in frame from the first base. V is cut by 7 bases and J by 8 bases, and the space between the germline ends is 23 bases. In Seattle, one collaborating source enrolled patients while the infection was active and tracked those patients longitudinally over the course of disease. Each collaborating institution followed its own protocols to collect whole blood in K2EDTA tubes. For TCRbeta analysis, collaborators shipped samples in one of three forms: frozen whole blood, isolated PBMCs, or DNA extracted from either of those sample types.

Sequencing input: peripheral blood. The sequence is built from TRBV27 and TRBJ1-4, and the D gene may be TRBD1, 6 bases matching. This TCR was sampled from a woman aged 25 to 39 with COVID-19, enrolled during active disease. The DNA sequence is as follows: TGTGCCAGCACCAACAGGGACCCAGCCCAGGGGGAAAAACTGTTTTTT. It translates as CASTNRDPAQGEKLFF.